This is a list of T cell receptor beta chains from one sample in a study of cytomegalovirus exposure and HLA in healthy donors. The data were produced by immunoSEQ multiplex PCR, yet TCRdb's version contains in-frame clones alone and is incomplete. Of some 130,000 clones in the sample, approximately 80% were seen once. Sequencing was carried out using PBMCs. These receptors originate from a woman aged 55-75 years in good health and CMV-seronegative. CDR3s leave out the opening cysteine and the closing phenylalanine or tryptophan.

TRBV5-8	TRBJ1-5	ASSPTGLSNQPQH
TRBV30	TRBJ1-1	AWWEGVAEAF
TRBV7-6	TRBJ2-3	AGERLADRTDTQY
TRBV10-3	TRBJ1-2	AIRAGLDGGYT
TRBV5-4	TRBJ2-5	ASSLSSRRETQY
TRBV18	TRBJ1-2	ASSEDPGGYT
TRBV5-1	TRBJ2-1	ASSLTGSYEQF
TRBV5-1	TRBJ1-1	ASSVVRQGNTEAF
TRBV30	TRBJ1-5	AWRPTGGSNQPQH
TRBV4-1	TRBJ2-7	ASSHEQGGGLAGNYEQY
TRBV7-3	TRBJ1-1	ASSLRQMNTEAF
TRBV4-1	TRBJ2-5	ASSHVEGEPQETQY
TRBV28	TRBJ2-5	ASSLVAGGRQETQY
TRBV6-5	TRBJ2-7	ASSWDRVPYEQY
TRBV7-8	TRBJ2-3	ASSLGHLRTDTQY
TRBV10-3	TRBJ2-7	AISESLAGPSSYEQY
TRBV2	TRBJ1-4	ASIANEKLF
TRBV29-1	TRBJ1-1	SVEGTRRAEAF
TRBV7-9	TRBJ2-6	ASSLYASRSGANVLT
TRBV5-1	TRBJ1-5	ASSRQGDRNQPQH
TRBV7-2	TRBJ1-5	ASSLERDQPQH
TRBV5-1	TRBJ2-1	ASSRDASGGAGEQF
TRBV27	TRBJ1-4	ASRALENEKLF
TRBV4-1	-	ASSQTDRADDEQY
TRBV28	TRBJ2-7	ASRRAHEQY
TRBV10-2	TRBJ1-6	ASSEYGGQSSYNSPLH
TRBV15	TRBJ2-7	ATSRTGVEQY
TRBV5-1	TRBJ2-1	ASSPKPVGGNPMEQF
TRBV5-1	TRBJ2-7	ASSPRMREYYEQY
TRBV5-1	TRBJ2-1	TSSLRTLGDEQF
TRBV7-6	TRBJ2-3	ASSLTTSGSTDTQY
TRBV6-4	TRBJ2-1	ASSVSAGRRDEQF
TRBV28	TRBJ1-1	ASSLSDSRENTEAF
TRBV5-1	TRBJ1-2	ASSPLTQSGSGYT
TRBV5-1	TRBJ2-1	ASSLAFRGLAGPYNEQF
TRBV7-7	TRBJ2-1	ASSPTIYNEQF
TRBV28	TRBJ2-3	ASTFTGLAAPAAQY
TRBV5-1	TRBJ2-3	ASSSRREGRGTDTQY
TRBV9	TRBJ1-3	ASSPQGTGWGNTIY
TRBV11-2	TRBJ1-1	ASSRSTGGTEAF
TRBV28	TRBJ1-2	ASSLPTGVNYGYT
TRBV4-2	TRBJ2-5	ASSQKGLAGDLY
TRBV6-4	TRBJ2-3	ASSEDWGGGGADTQY
TRBV6-1	TRBJ1-4	ASSAKGGSTNEKLF
TRBV19	TRBJ2-4	ASSIGQGAAKNIQY
TRBV5-1	TRBJ1-1	ASSSTEEAF
TRBV7-3	TRBJ2-1	ASSPRRSGGAGSYNEQF
TRBV6-6	TRBJ1-5	ASSYLGYSNQPQH
TRBV4-1	TRBJ2-1	ASSLLAGVNEQF
TRBV2	TRBJ2-5	ASSFTSGSGKTQY
TRBV5-1	TRBJ1-2	ASSPATATNYGYT
TRBV14	TRBJ2-2	ASRRRTHRGLFGGELF
TRBV2	-	ASGGVFSYEQY
TRBV5-1	TRBJ2-3	ASSLSGTSGGQGDTQY
TRBV11-2	TRBJ2-2	ASSLEAPSTGELF
TRBV28	TRBJ2-7	ASMEQGARNEQY
TRBV4-1	TRBJ2-3	ASSQGFSGTGGPDTQY